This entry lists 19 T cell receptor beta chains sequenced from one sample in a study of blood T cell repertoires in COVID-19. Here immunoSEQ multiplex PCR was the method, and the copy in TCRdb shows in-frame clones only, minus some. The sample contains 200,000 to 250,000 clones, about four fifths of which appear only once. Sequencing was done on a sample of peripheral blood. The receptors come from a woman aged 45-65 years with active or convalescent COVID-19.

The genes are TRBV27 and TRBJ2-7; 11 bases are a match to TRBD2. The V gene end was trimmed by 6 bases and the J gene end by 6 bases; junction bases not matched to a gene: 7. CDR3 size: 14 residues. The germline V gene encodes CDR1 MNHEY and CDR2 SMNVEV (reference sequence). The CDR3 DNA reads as TGTGCCAGCAGCCCGGGACTAGCGGCCATCGAGCAGTACTTC. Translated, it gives CASSPGLAAIEQYF.

The CDR3 nucleotides read TGTGCCAGCAGCCCCCGGGACAGAAATTCAGTGAACACTGAAGCTTTCTTT. Translating it yields CASSPRDRNSVNTEAFF. This chain uses TRBV14 with TRBJ1-1; 7 bases fit TRBD1. The CDR3 extends over 17 amino acids. Looked up from germline, CDR1 is SGHDN and CDR2 is FVKESK. The V gene end was trimmed by 4 bases and the J gene end by 0 bases; junction bases not matched to a gene: 11. Full variable domain (outside the CDR3, taken from reference TRBV14 and TRBJ1-1): EAGVTQFPSHSVIEKGQTVTLRCDPISGHDNLYWYRRVMGKEIKFLLHFVKESKQDESGMPNNRFLAERTGGTYSTLKVQPAELEDSGVYFCASSPRDRNSVNTEAFFGQGTRLTVV.

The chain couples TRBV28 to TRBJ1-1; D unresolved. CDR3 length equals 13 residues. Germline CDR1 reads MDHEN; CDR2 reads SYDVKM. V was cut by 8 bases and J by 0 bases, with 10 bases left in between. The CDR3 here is CASPTPMNTEAFF. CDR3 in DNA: TGTGCCAGCCCGACACCAATGAACACTGAAGCTTTCTTT.

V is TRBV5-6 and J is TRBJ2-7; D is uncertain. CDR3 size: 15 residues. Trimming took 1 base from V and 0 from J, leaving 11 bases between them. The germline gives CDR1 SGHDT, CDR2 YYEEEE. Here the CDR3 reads CASSLSPKSSYEQYV. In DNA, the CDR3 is TGTGCCAGCAGCTTGAGTCCTAAAAGCTCCTACGAGCAGTACGTC.

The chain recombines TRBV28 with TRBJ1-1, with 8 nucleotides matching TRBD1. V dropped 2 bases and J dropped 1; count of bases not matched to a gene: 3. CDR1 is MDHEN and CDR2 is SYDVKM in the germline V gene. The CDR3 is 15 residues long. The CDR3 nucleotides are TGTGCCAGCAGTTTAGCCGGGACAGGGAACACTGAAGCTTTCTTT. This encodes CASSLAGTGNTEAFF.

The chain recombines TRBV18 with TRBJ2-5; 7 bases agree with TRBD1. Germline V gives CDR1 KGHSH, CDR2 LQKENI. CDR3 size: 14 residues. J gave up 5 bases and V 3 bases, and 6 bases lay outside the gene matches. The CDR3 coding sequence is TGTGCCAGCTCACCGGTACAGGGGACGGAGACCCAGTACTTC. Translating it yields CASSPVQGTETQYF.

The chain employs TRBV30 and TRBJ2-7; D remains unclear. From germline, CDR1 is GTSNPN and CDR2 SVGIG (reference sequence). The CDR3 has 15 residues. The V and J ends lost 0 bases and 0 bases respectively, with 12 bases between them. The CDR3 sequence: CAWSVQSGFSYEQYF. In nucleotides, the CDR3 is TGTGCCTGGAGTGTACAATCAGGATTCTCCTACGAGCAGTACTTC.

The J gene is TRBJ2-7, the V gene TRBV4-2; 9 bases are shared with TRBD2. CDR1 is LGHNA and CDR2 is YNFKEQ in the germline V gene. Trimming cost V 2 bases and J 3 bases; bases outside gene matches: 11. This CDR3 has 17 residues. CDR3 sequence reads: CASSQPLGGRASYEQYF. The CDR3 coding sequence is TGTGCCAGCAGCCAACCCCTCGGCGGGAGGGCGAGCTACGAGCAGTACTTC.

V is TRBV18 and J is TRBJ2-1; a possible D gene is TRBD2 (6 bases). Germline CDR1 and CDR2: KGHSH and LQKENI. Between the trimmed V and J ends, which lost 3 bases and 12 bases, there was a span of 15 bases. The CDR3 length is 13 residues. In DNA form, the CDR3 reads TGTGCCAGCTCACCCCGGGACTCCGAGCGGCAGTTCTTC. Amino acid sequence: CASSPRDSERQFF.

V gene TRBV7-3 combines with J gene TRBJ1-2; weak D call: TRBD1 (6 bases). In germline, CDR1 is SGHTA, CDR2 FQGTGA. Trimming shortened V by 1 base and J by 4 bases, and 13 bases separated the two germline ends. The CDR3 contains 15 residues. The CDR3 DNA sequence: TGTGCCAGCAGCTTAAACCCAGGGGTGGGCTATGGCTACACCTTC. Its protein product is CASSLNPGVGYGYTF.

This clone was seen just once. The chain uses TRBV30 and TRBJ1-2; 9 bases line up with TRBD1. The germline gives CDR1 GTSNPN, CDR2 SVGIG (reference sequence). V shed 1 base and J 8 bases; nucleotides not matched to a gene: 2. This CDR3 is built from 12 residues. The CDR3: CAWSGTGDGYTF. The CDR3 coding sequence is TGTGCCTGGAGTGGGACAGGGGACGGCTACACCTTC. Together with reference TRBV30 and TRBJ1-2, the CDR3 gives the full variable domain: SQTIHQWPATLVQPVGSPLSLECTVEGTSNPNLYWYRQAAGRGLQLLFYSVGIGQISSEVPQNLSASRPQDRQFILSSKKLLLSDSGFYLCAWSGTGDGYTFGSGTRLTVV.

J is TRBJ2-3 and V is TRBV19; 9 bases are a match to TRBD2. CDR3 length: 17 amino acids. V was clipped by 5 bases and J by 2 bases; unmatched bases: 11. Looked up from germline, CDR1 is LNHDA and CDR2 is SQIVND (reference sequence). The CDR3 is CASSQASGVYTTDTQYF. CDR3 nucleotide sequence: TGTGCCAGTAGTCAGGCTAGCGGGGTTTATACCACAGATACGCAGTATTTT.

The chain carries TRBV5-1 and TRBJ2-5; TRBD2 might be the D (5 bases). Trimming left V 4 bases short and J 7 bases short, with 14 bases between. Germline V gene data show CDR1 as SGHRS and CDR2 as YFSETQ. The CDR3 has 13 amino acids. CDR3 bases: TGCGCCAGCAGCCTTACTCCCGGAGGGACCCAGTACTTC. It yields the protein CASSLTPGGTQYF.

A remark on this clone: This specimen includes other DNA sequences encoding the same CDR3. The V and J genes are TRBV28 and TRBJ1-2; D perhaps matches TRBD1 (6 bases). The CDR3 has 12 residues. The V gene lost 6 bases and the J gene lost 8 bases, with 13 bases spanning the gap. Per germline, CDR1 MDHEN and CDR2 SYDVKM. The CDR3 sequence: CASSLRQVGYTF. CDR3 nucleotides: TGTGCCAGCAGCCTCCGACAGGTGGGCTACACCTTC.

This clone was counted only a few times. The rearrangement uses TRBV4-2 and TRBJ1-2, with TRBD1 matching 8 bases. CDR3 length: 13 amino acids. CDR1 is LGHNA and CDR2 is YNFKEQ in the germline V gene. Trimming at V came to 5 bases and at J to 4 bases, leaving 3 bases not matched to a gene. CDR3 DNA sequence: TGTGCCAGCAGCACCGGACAGGGCTATGGCTACACCTTC. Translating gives CASSTGQGYGYTF.

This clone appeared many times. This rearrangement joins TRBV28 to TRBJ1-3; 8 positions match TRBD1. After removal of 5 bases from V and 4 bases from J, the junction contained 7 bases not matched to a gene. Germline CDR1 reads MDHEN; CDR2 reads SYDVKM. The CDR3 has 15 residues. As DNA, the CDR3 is TGTGCCAGCAGTACCCCAACAGGGGGAGGAAACACCATATATTTT. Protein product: CASSTPTGGGNTIYF.

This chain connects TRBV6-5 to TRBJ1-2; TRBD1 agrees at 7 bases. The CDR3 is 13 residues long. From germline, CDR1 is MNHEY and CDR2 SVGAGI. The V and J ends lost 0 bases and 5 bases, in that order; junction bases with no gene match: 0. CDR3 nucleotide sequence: TGTGCCAGCAGTTACTCGACAGGGTATGGCTACACCTTC. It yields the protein CASSYSTGYGYTF.

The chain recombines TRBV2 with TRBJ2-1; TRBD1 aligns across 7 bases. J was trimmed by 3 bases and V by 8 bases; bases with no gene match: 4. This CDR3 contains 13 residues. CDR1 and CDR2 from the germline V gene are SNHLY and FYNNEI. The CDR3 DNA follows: TGTGCCAGCGGGCAGGGGGTCTACAATGAGCAGTTCTTC. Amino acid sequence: CASGQGVYNEQFF. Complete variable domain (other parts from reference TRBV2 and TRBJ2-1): EPEVTQTPSHQVTQMGQEVILRCVPISNHLYFYWYRQILGQKVEFLVSFYNNEISEKSEIFDDQFSVERPDGSNFTLKIRSTKLEDSAMYFCASGQGVYNEQFFGPGTRLTVL.

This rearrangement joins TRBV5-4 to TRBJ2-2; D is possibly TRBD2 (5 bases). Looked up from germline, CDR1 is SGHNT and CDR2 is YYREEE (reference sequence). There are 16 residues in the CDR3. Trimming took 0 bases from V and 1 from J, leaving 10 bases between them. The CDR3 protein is CASSLEGGLNTGELFF. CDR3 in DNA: TGTGCCAGCAGCTTGGAGGGCGGACTGAACACCGGGGAGCTGTTTTTT.